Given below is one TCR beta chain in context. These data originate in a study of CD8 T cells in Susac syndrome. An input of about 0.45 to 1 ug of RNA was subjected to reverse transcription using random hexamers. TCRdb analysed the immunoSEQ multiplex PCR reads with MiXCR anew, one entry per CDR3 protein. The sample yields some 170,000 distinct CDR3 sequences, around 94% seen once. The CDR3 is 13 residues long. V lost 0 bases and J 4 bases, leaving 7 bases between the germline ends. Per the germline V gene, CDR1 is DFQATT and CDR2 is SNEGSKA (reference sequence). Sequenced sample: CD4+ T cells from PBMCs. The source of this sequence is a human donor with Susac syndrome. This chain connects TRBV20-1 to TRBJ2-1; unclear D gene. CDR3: CSARDGLYNEQFF. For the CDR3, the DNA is TGCAGTGCTAGAGATGGCCTGTACAATGAGCAGTTCTTC.